The text below deals with one TCR beta chain. What this receptor recognizes is not known. No much larger clone exists at a distance of one base, and base qualities are not known. V and J are trimmed by 5 bases and 2 bases, and the gene matches miss 11 bases of the junction. CDR1 SGHTA and CDR2 FQGTGA are derived from the germline V gene. The CDR3 runs 17 residues from the cysteine to the phenylalanine. The retained sequence is limited to the CDR3, 51 bases, with the frame set at the first base. TCRbeta CDR3 regions were amplified from genomic DNA using the immunoSEQ Assay, a bias-controlled multiplex PCR. From the authors' description of their analysis: The number of nucleated cells in each sample was estimated from the amplification of reference gene primers within the assay. To quantify the absolute abundance of each unique TCRbeta CDR3 rearrangement, sequence reads were collapsed and filtered. For each sample, productive Simpson clonality was calculated as the square root of Simpson's diversity index across productive rearrangements. TCRdb stores this immuneACCESS table with in-frame sequences only. Part of the clones is absent; in the studies checked, under half of the shortfall reflects unresolved V genes, and no reason is known for the rest. V, J and clone size are taken as reported in that table, and D and trimming were inferred from the DNA itself. The sample yields about 260,000 clones; over 75% were counted once. The ten largest account for 2.5% to 4% of the sample.

Participants in the prospective study were enrolled through a virtual design, were aged roughly 18 to 100 years, and lived in roughly 24 United States geographic areas. In the prospective study, cohorts were assigned on the basis of participant-reported clinical history obtained from a screening survey and a study questionnaire. Exposed participants had been in contact, within 2 weeks of entering the study, with a person who had a PCR-confirmed or clinician-diagnosed case of COVID-19. In the prospective study, whole blood, serum and a nasopharyngeal or oropharyngeal swab were collected from each participant by mobile phlebotomists. Prospective study participants could optionally give additional blood draws and questionnaires over an approximately 2-month period. Before DNA extraction, blood samples from the prospective study were shipped at room temperature or frozen. The sample originates from a study of blood T cell repertoires in COVID-19 (TCRdb year 2020). With regard to the full study: The collaborator samples originated in the United States, Italy and Spain and spanned the acute and convalescent phases of COVID-19. The repertoires were made available in a free public database intended to serve as a resource for research on the immune response to SARS-CoV-2. The prospective study material was composed of cDNA or gDNA derived from T cells, B-cell-depleted T cells, or PBMCs. Nearly every sample came with metadata listing a de-identified subject ID, COVID-19 status, age in years and sex. The samples were drawn from two sources: the first 160 participants of the ongoing ImmuneRACE study, and 950 to 1,500 subjects contributed by 6 global collaborators. HLA class I and class II types, where available, came from metadata supplied by the sample provider rather than from assay-based typing. Subjects who had been exposed to COVID-19, were actively infected with it, or had recovered from it provided the deeply sampled blood TCRbeta repertoires that made up the dataset.

What the work shows at the level of the full study, not this receptor alone: Clinical and demographic metadata were provided uncurated, with the amount varying by source and participant.

The chain couples TRBV7-3 to TRBJ2-3; a stretch of 9 junction bases matches TRBD1. The sequence was collected from a woman aged 35 to 49 who had been exposed to COVID-19. Sequencing input: PBMCs or T cells enriched from blood (not recorded which). The bases read TGTGCCAGCAGCCAAAGACTTACAGGGGGCAACACAGATACGCAGTATTTT. Translated, it gives CASSQRLTGGNTDTQYF.